Listed below are T cell receptor beta chains from one sample, sequenced in a study of cytomegalovirus exposure and HLA in healthy donors. TCRdb's table, derived via immunoSEQ multiplex PCR, lists solely in-frame clones and lacks some. The sample contains 100,000 or so clones, 75% of which appear only once. Material: PBMCs. These receptors were obtained from a male donor in good health and CMV-seropositive. Both conserved end residues are trimmed from each CDR3.

CDR3 protein	V gene	J gene
ASSLPGGKLF	TRBV2	TRBJ1-4
ASSVRGGPGELF	TRBV6-1	TRBJ2-2
ASSLDRAGKLF	TRBV7-2	TRBJ1-4
ATSRDRRGPLH	TRBV15	TRBJ1-6
ASSRGSGGAIYGYT	TRBV7-6	TRBJ1-2
ATSRDHAGEQY	TRBV15	TRBJ2-7
ASARGSSTDTQY	TRBV6-5	TRBJ2-3
ASSIYGQGGDEKLF	TRBV19	TRBJ1-4
ASSLLPLVAEQF	TRBV5-4	TRBJ2-1
ASTGRTEAF	TRBV7-8	TRBJ1-1
ASSLVARTDTQY	TRBV7-9	TRBJ2-3
ASSFGLAGGPGDTQY	TRBV5-1	TRBJ2-3
ASSQGSGQNNEKLF	TRBV4-2	TRBJ1-4
ASRPPHKADSGNTIY	TRBV28	TRBJ1-3
ASSPDRNYGYT	TRBV18	TRBJ1-2
ASSLGWGLSSYNEQF	TRBV5-1	TRBJ2-1
ASSPQGAGYSNQPQH	TRBV28	TRBJ1-5
ASSTTGSQPQH	TRBV7-9	TRBJ1-5
ASGGRTADTEAF	TRBV11-2	TRBJ1-1
SASSGNTIY	TRBV29-1	TRBJ1-3
ASSPRDSRYEQY	TRBV19	TRBJ2-7